Shown below are 27 T cell receptor beta chains from a single sample sequenced in a study of Graves' ophthalmopathy and Graves' hyperthyroidism. Using RNA transcripts, the TCR beta CDR3 regions were amplified. Second-round multiplex PCR came after a first-round RT-PCR that employed HTBI primers. TCRdb reprocessed the multiplex PCR reads via MiXCR and lists one record per CDR3 protein. The sample holds about 620,000 distinct CDR3 sequences, around a fifth seen once. Sample: peripheral blood. These receptors all stem from a woman aged 18-29 years with stable Graves' hyperthyroidism. Some clones in this sample may be carry-over from other donors' samples.

The sample holds many counts of this clonotype. Compared with germline, one end of the junction differs, possibly owing to a read error. The chain combines TRBV12-3 or TRBV12-4 with TRBJ1-5; no firm D call. CDR3 length: 11 amino acids. In DNA, the CDR3 is TGTGCCAGCAGCTTAGATCAGCCCCAGCATTTT. Its protein is CASSLDQPQHF.

The chain is built from TRBV7-8 and TRBJ2-7, with D uncertain. Between the trimmed V and J ends, which lost 1 base and 3 bases, there was a span of 10 bases. The germline gives CDR1 SGHVS, CDR2 FQNEAQ. The CDR3 runs 14 residues. As DNA, the CDR3 is TGTGCCAGCAGCTTAGACCCCTTAAGCTACGAGCAGTACTTC. Its protein is CASSLDPLSYEQYF.

V is TRBV27 and J is TRBJ2-7, with 9 positions matching TRBD1. This CDR3 is 15 amino acids long. V trimming: 8 bases; J trimming: 2 bases; junction bases outside the gene matches: 10. CDR1 is MNHEY, CDR2 SMNVEV, per germline (reference sequence). The CDR3 reads CASSRSGQGAYEQYF. The CDR3 DNA sequence: TGTGCCAGCTCGCGCTCGGGACAGGGAGCCTACGAGCAGTACTTC.

The CDR3 region has the DNA TGTGCCAGCAGCCACACAAGCACCGGGGAGCTGTTTTTT. Its translation is CASSHTSTGELFF. The chain is built from TRBV6-4 and TRBJ2-2; D is uncertain. In germline, CDR1 is MRHNA, CDR2 SNTAGT. The CDR3 runs to 13 residues. With 6 bases removed from V and 4 bases from J, the gap between germline ends came to 9 bases.

The sample holds many counts of this clonotype. The rearrangement uses TRBV12-3 or TRBV12-4 and TRBJ1-3; D possibly corresponds to TRBD1 (5 bases). V shed 3 bases and J shed 0 bases, with 12 bases lying between them. CDR3 length equals 16 residues. Here the CDR3 reads CASSFGRDLSGNTIYF. As DNA, the CDR3 is TGTGCCAGCAGTTTTGGGCGGGACCTCTCTGGAAACACCATATATTTT.

This chain joins TRBV6-2 or TRBV6-3 and TRBJ2-7; perhaps TRBD1 as D (5 bases). V was shortened by 8 bases and J by 4 bases, with 12 bases between the two germline ends. The CDR3 covers 12 residues. CDR1 is MNHEY, CDR2 SVGEGT, per germline. CDR3 in DNA: TGTGCCAGCTTCCGAAGGGGATACGAGCAGTACTTC. This codes for CASFRRGYEQYF.

Many counts were recorded for this clonotype. V gene TRBV9 combines with J gene TRBJ2-5; D ambiguous. This CDR3 comprises 15 residues. The ends were cut back, 0 bases at V and 4 bases at J, with 13 bases in the middle. Germline CDR1 and CDR2: SGDLS and YYNGEE. CDR3 DNA sequence: TGTGCCAGCAGCGTAGCTCTCGGTGGCGGAGAGACCCAGTACTTC. It encodes CASSVALGGGETQYF.

This clonotype was counted between two and nine times. The CDR3 DNA sequence: TGTGCCAGCAGCCAGTATACGGGCACCGGGGAGCTGTTTTTT. Encoded protein: CASSQYTGTGELFF. The chain couples TRBV14 to TRBJ2-2; D uncertain. The CDR3 contains 14 residues. Germline CDR1 reads SGHDN; CDR2 reads FVKESK. V lost 3 bases, J lost 4 bases, and 9 bases lay in between.

This clonotype was seen a handful of times. CDR3 bases: TGCGCCAGCAGCCAAGAAGTTCAGGGGCAGTACGAGCAGTACTTC. Its protein product is CASSQEVQGQYEQYF. The chain couples TRBV4-1 to TRBJ2-7; a possible D gene is TRBD1 (6 bases). V lost 0 bases and J lost 4, with 13 bases in between. The CDR3 sequence is 15 residues long. Germline CDR1 reads MGHRA; CDR2 reads YSYEKL.

This clonotype has a count of ten or more. V is TRBV27 and J is TRBJ1-2; D gene ambiguous. Trimming cost V 6 bases and J 0 bases, with 14 bases left between them. CDR3 length: 15 amino acids. Germline-derived CDR1 and CDR2 are MNHEY and SMNVEV (reference sequence). The CDR3 DNA follows: TGTGCCAGCAGACCGTGGACGCACGCTAACTATGGCTACACCTTC. It encodes CASRPWTHANYGYTF.

This clonotype was seen repeatedly, ten times or more. The chain carries TRBV30 and TRBJ1-1; 7 bases align to TRBD1. CDR3 length: 13 amino acids. Germline V CDR1 and CDR2: GTSNPN, SVGIG (reference sequence). J gave up 2 bases and V 2 bases, and 2 bases lay outside the gene matches. CDR3 region: CAWSWDRNTEAFF. The CDR3 bases are TGTGCCTGGAGTTGGGACAGAAACACTGAAGCTTTCTTT.

This clonotype was picked up a small number of times. This chain joins TRBV5-1 and TRBJ2-7; D unresolved. The CDR3 has 15 residues. Germline assignment: CDR1 SGHRS and CDR2 YFSETQ. Trimming shortened V by 0 bases and J by 0 bases, and 10 bases separated the two germline ends. The CDR3 DNA is TGCGCCAGCAGCTTGGATGGCACCTTCTCCTACGAGCAGTACTTC. Encoded protein: CASSLDGTFSYEQYF.

This clonotype was picked up many times. This chain uses TRBV5-1 with TRBJ1-2; no definite D call. There are 17 residues in the CDR3. Looked up from germline, CDR1 is SGHRS and CDR2 is YFSETQ. V was trimmed by 1 base and J by 2 bases, leaving 18 bases between them. CDR3: CASSLNSAEGRNYGYTF. The CDR3 region has the DNA TGCGCCAGCAGCTTGAACAGTGCCGAAGGGAGAAACTATGGCTACACCTTC.

This clonotype appeared many times. The chain has TRBV12-3 or TRBV12-4 and TRBJ2-5; D gene ambiguous. This CDR3 is 12 amino acids long. V was trimmed by 3 bases and J by 5 bases, leaving 7 bases between them. The CDR3 sequence is CASSFPGETQYF. The CDR3 nucleotides are TGTGCCAGCAGTTTTCCGGGTGAGACCCAGTACTTC.

This clonotype has a count of ten or more. The J gene is TRBJ2-7, the V gene TRBV29-1, with TRBD2 matching over 12 bases. J was trimmed by 0 bases and V by 7 bases; bases with no gene match: 10. This CDR3 is 16 amino acids long. The V gene's germline CDR1 is SQVTM and CDR2 ANQGSEA. For the CDR3, the DNA is TGCAGCGCCCTTACTAGCGGGAGGACTAGCTCCTACGAGCAGTACTTC. Protein sequence: CSALTSGRTSSYEQYF.

The table lists this clonotype with many counts. The rearrangement joins TRBV9 to TRBJ2-7; perhaps D is TRBD1 or TRBD2 (5 bases each). This CDR3 contains 15 residues. Trimming pared 2 bases from V and 0 bases from J, leaving 12 bases between. Germline CDR1 and CDR2: SGDLS and YYNGEE. CDR3 loop: CASSVGTSSSYEQYF. CDR3 bases: TGTGCCAGCAGCGTCGGGACGTCGAGCTCCTACGAGCAGTACTTC.

V usage is TRBV19 and J usage is TRBJ1-1, with TRBD1 matching 9 bases. V lost 8 bases and J lost 2; bases outside the gene matches: 6. Germline assignment: CDR1 LNHDA and CDR2 SQIVND (reference sequence). The CDR3 totals 14 residues. DNA of the CDR3: TGTGCCAGTTATCCGGGACAGGGAAACACTGAAGCTTTCTTT. Its translation is CASYPGQGNTEAFF.

Only a few counts were recorded for this clonotype. The rearrangement uses TRBV5-1 and TRBJ2-4; tentatively, D is TRBD1 or TRBD2 (5 bases each). The CDR3 has 14 amino acids. Germline CDR1 SGHRS, CDR2 YFSETQ. V lost 3 bases, J lost 5 bases, and 12 bases lay in between. DNA for the CDR3: TGCGCCAGCAGCTGGACCGGGACCGAAAACATTCAGTACTTC. Residues: CASSWTGTENIQYF.

This clonotype was counted many times. The chain carries TRBV12-3 or TRBV12-4 and TRBJ2-2; D ambiguous. Trimming removed 1 base at V and 5 bases at J, with 11 bases between. This CDR3 comprises 15 residues. The CDR3 nucleotides are TGTGCCAGCAGTTTAGGGGGTCCCCCGACCGGGGAGCTGTTTTTT. It translates to CASSLGGPPTGELFF.

This clonotype has ten or more counts. CDR3 coding DNA: TGTGCCAGCAGTCCTTTCCCGGGTCGTAGGAACACTGAAGCTTTCTTT. This encodes CASSPFPGRRNTEAFF. The chain combines TRBV12-3 or TRBV12-4 with TRBJ1-1, with D uncertain. The CDR3 has 16 amino acids. With 5 bases removed from V and 1 base from J, the gap between germline ends came to 17 bases.

This clonotype was seen repeatedly, ten times or more. The J gene is TRBJ2-5, the V gene TRBV10-1; TRBD1 or TRBD2 may be the D gene (6 bases each). This CDR3 has 14 amino acids. Germline V gives CDR1 WNHNN, CDR2 SYGVQD (reference sequence). With 3 bases removed from V and 4 bases from J, the gap between germline ends came to 12 bases. The CDR3 DNA reads as TGCGCCAGCAGTGATGCAAGGGGGGCAGAGACCCAGTACTTC. Translating gives CASSDARGAETQYF.

The V call is TRBV2, the J call TRBJ2-7, with 9 bases that match TRBD1. V lost 4 bases, J lost 4 bases, and 5 bases stayed unmatched. Germline CDR1 and CDR2: SNHLY and FYNNEI. The CDR3 runs 14 residues. The CDR3 sequence: CASSAGTGRYEQYF. In DNA, the CDR3 is TGTGCCAGCAGTGCCGGGACAGGGCGTTACGAGCAGTACTTC.

This clonotype was counted only a few times. The chain combines TRBV12-5 with TRBJ1-5; no definite D call. Germline CDR1 and CDR2: LGHNT and FRNRAP. Trimming cost V 4 bases and J 0 bases, with 13 bases left between them. There are 16 residues in the CDR3. CDR3 amino acids: CASGSLRIYSNQPQHF. CDR3 in DNA: TGTGCTAGTGGTTCCCTACGAATCTATAGCAATCAGCCCCAGCATTTT. Supplemented by reference TRBV12-5 and TRBJ1-5, the full variable domain reads DARVTQTPRHKVTEMGQEVTMRCQPILGHNTVFWYRQTMMQGLELLAYFRNRAPLDDSGMPKDRFSAEMPDATLATLKIQPSEPRDSAVYFCASGSLRIYSNQPQHFGDGTRLSIL.

The table lists this clonotype with many counts. The chain is built from TRBV2 and TRBJ1-6; tentatively, D is TRBD1 (5 bases). CDR3 length: 14 amino acids. Germline V gives CDR1 SNHLY, CDR2 FYNNEI. Trimming stripped 7 bases from V and 5 bases from J, with 12 bases between. CDR3 bases: TGTGCCAGCATGGGGGGTTTCGATAATTCACCCCTCCACTTT. This translates into CASMGGFDNSPLHF.

This clonotype was seen only once. J is TRBJ2-5 and V is TRBV12-3 or TRBV12-4; D might be TRBD1 or TRBD2, each matching 6 bases. V gave up 2 bases and J gave up 5 bases, with 15 bases separating them. The length of the CDR3 is 15 residues. The CDR3 coding sequence is TGTGCCAGCAGTTTAATGGGGGGCGGTGGGGAGACCCAGTACTTC. Its protein product is CASSLMGGGGETQYF.

This clonotype was seen more than once but under ten times. A much larger clone lies one base from this, so it may be a read error. The CDR3 is CAWRAGWSEGKWTTEAFF. CDR3 nucleotide sequence: TGTGCCTGGAGGGCCGGGTGGTCGGAAGGGAAATGGACCACTGAAGCTTTCTTT. The rearrangement uses TRBV30 and TRBJ1-1; no firm D call. The CDR3 extends over 18 amino acids. The germline CDR1 and CDR2 sequences are GTSNPN and SVGIG (reference sequence). V was cut by 3 bases and J by 4 bases, with 27 bases left in between.

This clonotype was counted between two and nine times. The chain couples TRBV19 to TRBJ1-5; D is undetermined. Trimming pared 7 bases from V and 9 bases from J, leaving 16 bases between. Germline CDR1 reads LNHDA; CDR2 reads SQIVND (reference sequence). This CDR3 comprises 13 residues. The CDR3 nucleotides read TGTGCCAGTAACGGGAGGGTCGATGGGCCCCAGCATTTT. Translating it yields CASNGRVDGPQHF. Together with reference TRBV19 and TRBJ1-5, the CDR3 gives the full variable domain: DGGITQSPKYLFRKEGQNVTLSCEQNLNHDAMYWYRQDPGQGLRLIYYSQIVNDFQKGDIAEGYSVSREKKESFPLTVTSAQKNPTAFYLCASNGRVDGPQHFGDGTRLSIL.